This is a list of T cell receptor beta chains from one sample in a study of T cells in Graves' hyperthyroidism and ophthalmopathy. TCRdb called the multiplex PCR reads again in MiXCR, with one record for every CDR3 protein. The sample records roughly 400,000 distinct CDR3 sequences, 11% to 15% being singletons. Sequenced sample: blood. These receptor sequences come from a man aged 50 or older with Graves' ophthalmopathy. The CDR3 runs from the conserved cysteine through the conserved F or W. The D gene is left open where the match is weak. Clone size appears in some rows only: once, few, many, or a class for an expanded clone.

>few|TRBV6-1|-|TRBJ1-2
TGTGCCAGCAGTCCTACAGGGACTCCTGCTAACTATGGCTACACCTTC
CASSPTGTPANYGYTF
>-|TRBV3-1|-|TRBJ2-2
TGTGCCAGCAGCCAAGCAGCGAACACCGGGGAGCTGTTTTTT
CASSQAANTGELFF
>many|TRBV20-1|-|TRBJ1-5
TGCAGTGCTAGGATGGCGAAAAGCAATCAGCCCCAGCATTTT
CSARMAKSNQPQHF
>many|TRBV11-3|TRBD1|TRBJ2-7
TGTGCCAGCAGCTGGACAGGGGAGGACGAGCAGTACTTC
CASSWTGEDEQYF
>many|TRBV2|TRBD2|TRBJ2-3
TGTGCCAGCAAACCCGGGACTACGAGCACAGATACGCAGTATTTT
CASKPGTTSTDTQYF
>many|TRBV5-1|TRBD2|TRBJ2-7
TGCGCCAGCGCCCAGCGGGAGGGCCCAGGGGAGCAGTACTTC
CASAQREGPGEQYF
>many|TRBV20-1|-|TRBJ2-5
TGCAGTGCTATCATCCGCGGGAAGGGGGCCCAGTACTTC
CSAIIRGKGAQYF
>many|TRBV20-1|-|TRBJ1-1
TGCAGTGCTAGAGATCGGACGGGAAGGAACACTGAAGCTTTCTTT
CSARDRTGRNTEAFF
>many|TRBV5-5|-|TRBJ2-1
TGTGCCAGCACCCCATCCGGCAGGGACAATGAGCAGTTCTTC
CASTPSGRDNEQFF
>many|TRBV15|TRBD1|TRBJ1-5
TGTGCCACCAGCCCAGATGGGGACAGGGCGATCAATCAGCCCCAGCATTTT
CATSPDGDRAINQPQHF
>-|TRBV5-1|-|TRBJ2-1
TGCGCCAGCAGGCTCGGGGACAATGAGCAGTTCTTC
CASRLGDNEQFF
>many|TRBV5-1|-|TRBJ2-1
TGCGCCACCGGACACGCGAATGTAAATGAGCAGTTCTTC
CATGHANVNEQFF